The 8 T cell receptor beta chains given below trace back to one sample, sequenced in a study of regulatory T cells in long-lasting Graves disease. With iRepertoire HTBI primers and Arm-PCR of CDR3 regions, TCR beta libraries were built. TCRdb reprocessed the multiplex PCR reads via MiXCR and lists one record per CDR3 protein. The table lists some 600,000 distinct CDR3 sequences, roughly 16% of them singletons, with more than 10% in the top ten. The time point here: newly diagnosed GD, antithyroid drugs for less than 3 months. Researchers made the TCR library from RNA that was extracted from PBMCs. This sample also belongs to another study, concerning T cells in Graves' hyperthyroidism and ophthalmopathy.

The specimen comprised peripheral blood mononuclear cells (PBMCs), sampled at new diagnosis, from a patient treated with antithyroid drugs. Every receptor here comes from a man aged 18 to 30 with Graves disease.

This clonotype was counted ten times or more. The rearrangement links TRBV27 to TRBJ2-3; tentatively, D is TRBD2 (5 bases). V was trimmed by 5 bases and J by 3 bases, leaving 24 bases between them. The CDR3 is 18 residues long. Germline CDR1 and CDR2: MNHEY and SMNVEV (reference sequence). The CDR3, as DNA: TGTGCCAGCAGTCTATACCCATCGTTAGGGCGAGGGACAGATACGCAGTATTTT. Translation gives CASSLYPSLGRGTDTQYF.

The chain is built from TRBV12-3 or TRBV12-4 and TRBJ2-7; D possibly matches TRBD1 or TRBD2 (5 bases each). This CDR3 spans 14 amino acids. The V end was cut by 3 bases, the J end by 4 bases, with 13 bases between. CDR3 region: CASSFAGWGYEQYF. CDR3 coding DNA: TGTGCCAGCAGTTTTGCAGGGTGGGGGTACGAGCAGTACTTC.

This clonotype appeared a few times. V gene TRBV3-1 combines with J gene TRBJ2-2, with TRBD2 matching over 7 bases. The CDR3 has 15 residues. Germline CDR1 and CDR2: LGHDT and YNNKEL (reference sequence). Trimming cost V 6 bases and J 6 bases; bases outside gene matches: 10. CDR3 sequence (DNA): TGTGCCAGCAGGCAGGGCGGGAGTAAAGCCGGGGAGCTGTTTTTT. It encodes CASRQGGSKAGELFF. The full variable domain, with the rest looked up from reference TRBV3-1 and TRBJ2-2, is DTAVSQTPKYLVTQMGNDKSIKCEQNLGHDTMYWYKQDSKKFLKIMFSYNNKELIINETVPNRFSPKSPDKAHLNLHINSLELGDSAVYFCASRQGGSKAGELFFGEGSRLTVL.

This clonotype was seen a handful of times. This chain joins TRBV3-1 and TRBJ2-7; tentatively, D is TRBD2 (7 bases). CDR3 length: 15 residues. The V gene's germline CDR1 is LGHDT and CDR2 YNNKEL (reference sequence). The V gene lost 4 bases and the J gene lost 3 bases, with 16 bases spanning the gap. Here the CDR3 reads CASSPGAGVNYEQYF. CDR3 bases: TGTGCCAGCAGCCCGGGGGCGGGAGTCAACTACGAGCAGTACTTC.

This clonotype was seen at least ten times. The CDR3 sequence is CSARDFPYREQFF. The CDR3 DNA follows: TGCAGTGCTAGAGATTTCCCCTATCGGGAGCAGTTCTTC. V usage is TRBV20-1 and J usage is TRBJ2-1; no reliable D call. V was pared by 0 bases and J by 10 bases, with 13 bases between. The CDR3 totals 13 residues. Germline V gene sequence: CDR1 DFQATT, CDR2 SNEGSKA (reference sequence).

The V and J genes are TRBV5-1 and TRBJ2-4; D possibly corresponds to TRBD1 (6 bases). V lost 4 bases and J lost 6, with 26 bases in between. Germline V CDR1 and CDR2: SGHRS, YFSETQ. This CDR3 contains 18 residues. This chain's CDR3 is CASSPMFFRAGAGNIQYF. The CDR3 coding sequence is TGCGCCAGCAGCCCAATGTTTTTTCGTGCAGGGGCAGGAAACATTCAGTACTTC.

This clonotype appeared many times. The CDR3 reads CASSESGSGRPDTQYF. In DNA form, the CDR3 reads TGCGCCAGCAGTGAGTCTGGCAGCGGGAGACCAGATACGCAGTATTTT. This sequence joins TRBV10-1 and TRBJ2-3; 8 bases are shared with TRBD2. The CDR3 runs to 16 residues. V gave up 0 bases and J gave up 4 bases; unmatched junction bases: 6. The V gene's germline CDR1 is WNHNN and CDR2 SYGVQD (reference sequence).

This clonotype appeared many times. The chain is built from TRBV2 and TRBJ2-2; the D is unclear. Per germline, CDR1 SNHLY and CDR2 FYNNEI. This CDR3 is built from 16 residues. Deletions cut 2 bases from V and 0 bases from J, with 10 bases between. For the CDR3, the DNA is TGTGCCAGCAGTGAATACTGGACCGCGAACACCGGGGAGCTGTTTTTT. This gives the protein CASSEYWTANTGELFF.